This T cell receptor beta chain was documented in a study of T-cell reconstitution after alpha-beta-depleted transplantation in children (dated by TCRdb to 2016 to 2017). Describing the broader study: Using TCR repertoire profiling, the study quantitatively followed how T-cell immune reconstitution unfolded in children after TCRalphabeta/CD19-depleted allogeneic hematopoietic cell transplantation.

General conclusions and limits of the study: Over subsequent months, a decline in hyperexpanded clone frequencies was noted, and after one year, T-cell counts and TCRbeta diversity were mostly ascribed to newly produced T cells. The high TCRbeta diversity at day 60 in some patients was ascribed to recipient T cells and intrathymic progenitors that had survived conditioning. The apparently early alphabetaT-cell count recovery about two months after transplant was reportedly dependent on only several hundred rapidly expanded clones derived from non-depleted graft cells.

Libraries were constructed by PCR. Instrument used: Illumina HiSeq 2500. To normalize quantification of the TCRbeta repertoire, the TCR libraries were built with molecular barcoding that relied on unique molecular identifiers. TCRdb reprocessed the public reads (quality trimming at Q25 with fastp, clone calling with MiXCR) and kept in-frame beta chains. Each CDR3 protein appears once, grouped with its most common genes and DNA. The sample data list 100,000 to 130,000 distinct CDR3 sequences, and approximately 6.4% of these were observed just once. The ten top clones hold around 23% of the sample. As for this clonotype: Its antigen has not been determined. A much larger clonotype is one base distant, so this may be a read error.

The treatment or condition label, read with the paper, signifies: allogeneic hematopoietic cell transplantation with graft depleted of TCRalphabeta T cells and CD19 B cells. TCRalphabeta/CD19-depleted allogeneic hematopoietic cell grafts were given to the transplant recipients, all of whom were children. The germline V gene yields SQVTM for CDR1 and ANQGSEA for CDR2. From cysteine to phenylalanine, the CDR3 is 17 amino acids long. The retained sequence is limited to the CDR3, 51 bases, with the frame set at the first base. The V gene is TRBV29-1 and the J gene is TRBJ2-5; a stretch of 9 junction bases matches TRBD2. The sequencing here drew on PBMCs, mostly from graft donor cells, taken 360 days after TCRalphabeta/CD19-depleted stem cell transplant. The TCR sequence derives from a male patient aged 2-15 years who had a stem cell transplant for acute lymphoblastic leukemia, so the T cells may come from the graft donor. The CDR3 is CSVGGGEFVGDQETHYF. The sequenced DNA: TGCAGCGTTGGCGGGGGGGAATTCGTGGGGGACCAAGAGACCCATTACTTC.